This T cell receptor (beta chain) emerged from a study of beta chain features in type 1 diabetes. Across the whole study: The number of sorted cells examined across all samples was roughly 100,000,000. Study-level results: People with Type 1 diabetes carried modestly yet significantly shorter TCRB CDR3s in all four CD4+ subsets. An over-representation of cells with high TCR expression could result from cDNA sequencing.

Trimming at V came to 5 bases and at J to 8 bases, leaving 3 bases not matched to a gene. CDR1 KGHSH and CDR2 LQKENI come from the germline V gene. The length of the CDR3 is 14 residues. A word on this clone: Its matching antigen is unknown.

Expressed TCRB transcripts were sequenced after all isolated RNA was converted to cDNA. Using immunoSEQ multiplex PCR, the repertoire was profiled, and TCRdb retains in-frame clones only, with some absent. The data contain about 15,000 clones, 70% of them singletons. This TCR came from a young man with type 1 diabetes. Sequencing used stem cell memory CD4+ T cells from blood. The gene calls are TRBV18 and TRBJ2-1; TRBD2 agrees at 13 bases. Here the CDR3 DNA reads TGTGCCAGCTCATCGGGACTAGCGGGGTATGAGCAGTTCTTC. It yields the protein CASSSGLAGYEQFF. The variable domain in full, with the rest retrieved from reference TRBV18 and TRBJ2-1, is NAGVMQNPRHLVRRRGQEARLRCSPMKGHSHVYWYRQLPEEGLKFMVYLQKENIIDESGMPKERFSAEFPKEGPSILRIQQVVRGDSAAYFCASSSGLAGYEQFFGPGTRLTVL.